Following are 8 T cell receptor beta chains from one sample sequenced in a study of cytomegalovirus exposure and HLA in healthy donors. PCR employed 60 Vbeta and 13 Jbeta primers. The repertoire was sequenced with immunoSEQ multiplex PCR; TCRdb's copy has only in-frame clones and lacks some. Altogether more than 85,000 clones are present, around four fifths being singletons, with the ten largest covering around 2.6%. What was sequenced was PBMCs. The receptors were sampled from a man between 35 and 55 years old in good health and CMV-seronegative.

This sequence joins TRBV4-3 and TRBJ1-2; 9 bases fit TRBD1. Germline loops: CDR1 LGHNA, CDR2 YSLEER. The V gene end was trimmed by 0 bases and the J gene end by 5 bases; junction bases not matched to a gene: 10. The CDR3 has 17 residues. The DNA of the CDR3 is TGCGCCAGCAGCCAAGACCCAGGGACAGGGCCGGGATATGGCTACACCTTC. Encoded protein: CASSQDPGTGPGYGYTF.

J is TRBJ2-5 and V is TRBV5-1; 14 nucleotides agree with TRBD2. The germline V gene has CDR1 SGHRS and CDR2 YFSETQ. The CDR3 extends over 15 amino acids. V lost 4 bases to trimming and J lost 3 bases; unmatched junction nucleotides: 2. The CDR3 here is CASSPGLAGEETQYF. The CDR3 DNA reads as TGCGCCAGCAGCCCGGGACTAGCGGGGGAAGAGACCCAGTACTTC.

The genes are TRBV13 and TRBJ1-1; D not certain. The germline V gene encodes CDR1 PRHDT and CDR2 FYEKMQ (reference sequence). The CDR3 extends over 14 amino acids. V was pared by 1 base and J by 0 bases, with 6 bases between. The CDR3 bases are TGTGCCAGCAGCTTAGAGAGCATGAACACTGAAGCTTTCTTT. Translation: CASSLESMNTEAFF.

The chain is built from TRBV28 and TRBJ2-7; D is perhaps TRBD1 (5 bases). Deletions cut 4 bases from V and 2 bases from J, with 12 bases between. This CDR3 has 14 amino acids. Looked up from germline, CDR1 is MDHEN and CDR2 is SYDVKM. DNA of the CDR3: TGTGCCAGCAGTTCCCAACCAGGGACCTACGAGCAGTACTTC. Translating gives CASSSQPGTYEQYF.

The chain employs TRBV7-3 and TRBJ2-7; 8 bases are a match to TRBD1. J was trimmed by 2 bases and V by 5 bases; bases with no gene match: 8. Germline V gene lookup returns CDR1 SGHTA and CDR2 FQGTGA. The CDR3 is made up of 15 amino acids. The CDR3 loop is CASSKQGGQPYEQYF. The CDR3 DNA is TGTGCCAGCAGCAAACAGGGGGGCCAGCCCTACGAGCAGTACTTC.

This clone was found once. The rearrangement links TRBV5-4 to TRBJ2-7; 10 nucleotides line up with TRBD1. The CDR3 extends over 15 amino acids. From germline, CDR1 is SGHNT and CDR2 YYREEE (reference sequence). With 2 bases clipped from V and 0 bases from J, the junction kept 2 bases outside the gene matches. Here the CDR3 reads CASSFGTGVSYEQYF. The CDR3 coding sequence is TGTGCCAGCAGCTTCGGGACAGGGGTCTCCTACGAGCAGTACTTC.

The genes are TRBV29-1 and TRBJ1-2; perhaps TRBD1 as D (5 bases). Germline-derived CDR1 and CDR2 are SQVTM and ANQGSEA. Between the trimmed V and J ends, which lost 6 bases and 5 bases, there was a span of 19 bases. This CDR3 is 14 amino acids long. As DNA, the CDR3 is TGCAGCGTGAAGAGGGACCGAGGGACTTATGGCTACACCTTC. Translation gives CSVKRDRGTYGYTF. Looking up the rest from reference TRBV29-1 and TRBJ1-2 gives the full variable domain: SAVISQKPSRDICQRGTSLTIQCQVDSQVTMMFWYRQQPGQSLTLIATANQGSEATYESGFVIDKFPISRPNLTFSTLTVSNMSPEDSSIYLCSVKRDRGTYGYTFGSGTRLTVV.

The chain uses TRBV14 and TRBJ2-3, with a weak D call TRBD2 (5 bases). V lost 0 bases to trimming and J lost 9 bases, with 16 bases between them. Germline V CDR1 and CDR2: SGHDN, FVKESK. The CDR3 is 15 residues long. For the CDR3, the DNA is TGTGCCAGCAGCCAAGACCTAGCCGGGCTGGGGACGCAGTATTTT. It codes for CASSQDLAGLGTQYF. The full variable domain, its missing parts supplied by reference TRBV14 and TRBJ2-3, is EAGVTQFPSHSVIEKGQTVTLRCDPISGHDNLYWYRRVMGKEIKFLLHFVKESKQDESGMPNNRFLAERTGGTYSTLKVQPAELEDSGVYFCASSQDLAGLGTQYFGPGTRLTVL.